The table lists the clone carrying this T cell receptor beta chain with a few counts. What it binds is unknown. These data originate in a study of T cell repertoires in cytomegalovirus infection. Overall study context: Well-studied HLA-B-restricted CMV epitopes were used in the study alongside recently identified HLA-C-restricted ones. An indication of both CMV infection and matching HLA type came from public TCR beta signatures.

Trimming cost V 0 bases and J 4 bases, with 15 bases left between them. The CDR3 spans 16 residues. The V gene's germline CDR1 is MGHRA and CDR2 YSYEKL. Points from the study as a whole: HLA-C-restricted, CMV-specific TCR beta clonotypes were dominant ex vivo.

TCRdb redid the calling of the reads with MiXCR, one entry per CDR3 protein. The table includes about 830,000 distinct CDR3 sequences, about 31% detected once. The starting material was cultured CD8+ T cells from PBMCs, obtained from culture after CMV antigen stimulation. This clonotype was sampled from a human donor in good health (CMV status not recorded). Some clones in this sample may be carry-over from other donors' samples. The genes are TRBV4-1 and TRBJ2-5, with a tentative D call TRBD2 (5 bases). The CDR3 loop is CASSQESGVRGETQYF. The CDR3 nucleotides are TGCGCCAGCAGCCAAGAGAGTGGGGTCCGGGGAGAGACCCAGTACTTC.